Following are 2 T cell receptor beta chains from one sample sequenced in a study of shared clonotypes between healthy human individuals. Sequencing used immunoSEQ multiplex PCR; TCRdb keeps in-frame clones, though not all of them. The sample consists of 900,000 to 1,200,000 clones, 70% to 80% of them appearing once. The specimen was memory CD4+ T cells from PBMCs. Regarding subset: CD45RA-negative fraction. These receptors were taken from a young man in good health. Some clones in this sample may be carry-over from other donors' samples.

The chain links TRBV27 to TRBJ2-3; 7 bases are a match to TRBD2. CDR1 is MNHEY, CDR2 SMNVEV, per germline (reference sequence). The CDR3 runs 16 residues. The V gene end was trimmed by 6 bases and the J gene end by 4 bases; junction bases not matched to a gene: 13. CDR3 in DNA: TGTGCCAGCAGCAGAGCCATCATAGCGGGTCCAGATACGCAGTATTTT. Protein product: CASSRAIIAGPDTQYF.

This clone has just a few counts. For the CDR3, the DNA is TGTGCCAGCAGACCCACGGGGGGCGGGGCCAACGTCCTGACTTTC. Translation: CASRPTGGGANVLTF. The genes are TRBV6-5 and TRBJ2-6; TRBD2 is a possible D gene (7 bases). Trimming pared 6 bases from V and 4 bases from J, leaving 13 bases between. CDR1 is MNHEY, CDR2 SVGAGI, per germline. This CDR3 region has 15 residues.